Listed here are 11 T cell receptor beta chains from one sample, sequenced in a study of T cells after yellow fever vaccination. TCRdb independently ran MiXCR on the 5' RACE reads; one entry per CDR3 protein. The sample lists under 600,000 distinct CDR3 sequences, around a fifth occurring once. The sequenced sample was PBMCs, obtained approximately 20 days after the first yellow fever vaccination. The receptors here all came from a man between 18 and 29 years old who received the YFV17D yellow fever vaccine.

The gene calls are TRBV9 and TRBJ2-1, with 7 bases lining up with TRBD1. The V gene end was trimmed by 2 bases and the J gene end by 2 bases; junction bases not matched to a gene: 7. This CDR3 contains 16 residues. Germline CDR1 SGDLS, CDR2 YYNGEE. The CDR3 reads CASSVRDSRAYNEQFF. In nucleotides, the CDR3 is TGTGCCAGCAGCGTTAGGGACAGCCGCGCCTACAATGAGCAGTTCTTC.

This clonotype was counted a few times. The rearrangement links TRBV28 to TRBJ2-3; D perhaps matches TRBD1 (6 bases). V lost 5 bases and J lost 1, with 19 bases in between. The CDR3 is 17 amino acids. CDR1 is MDHEN and CDR2 is SYDVKM in the germline V gene. CDR3 coding DNA: TGTGCCAGCAGTAAGAACAACCCCTGGACAGGCACAGATACGCAGTATTTT. Translation gives CASSKNNPWTGTDTQYF.

The genes are TRBV7-9 and TRBJ2-7; unclear D gene. CDR3 length: 14 amino acids. Trimming stripped 5 bases from V and 4 bases from J, with 15 bases between. Germline CDR1 reads SEHNR; CDR2 reads FQNEAQ (reference sequence). The CDR3 loop is CASSRDDGRYEQYF. Here the CDR3 DNA reads TGTGCCAGCAGCCGTGACGACGGACGTTACGAGCAGTACTTC.

J is TRBJ2-2 and V is TRBV4-3; 7 nucleotides match TRBD1. In germline, CDR1 is LGHNA, CDR2 YSLEER. This CDR3 region has 18 residues. The junction had 18 bases not matched to a gene; V was cut back by 4 bases and J by 7 bases. The CDR3 loop reads CASSPRQLGQMIDGELFF. The CDR3 nucleotides read TGCGCCAGCAGCCCACGACAACTGGGACAGATGATTGACGGGGAGCTGTTTTTT.

This clonotype has more than one count but fewer than ten. V and J are TRBV9 and TRBJ1-1; 9 nucleotides match TRBD1. Germline values: CDR1 SGDLS, CDR2 YYNGEE. The CDR3 is made up of 16 amino acids. V dropped 0 bases and J dropped 5; count of bases not matched to a gene: 8. The CDR3 region is CASSVATQGAGTEAFF. The DNA for the CDR3 is TGTGCCAGCAGCGTAGCAACACAGGGGGCGGGAACTGAAGCTTTCTTT.

The V and J genes are TRBV3-1 and TRBJ2-7; tentative D call: TRBD2 (7 bases). The CDR3 loop spans 15 amino acids. Trimming removed 1 base at V and 6 bases at J, with 16 bases between. From germline, CDR1 is LGHDT and CDR2 YNNKEL (reference sequence). The CDR3 loop reads CASSQGGGEEGEQYV. CDR3 bases: TGTGCCAGCAGCCAAGGAGGGGGGGAAGAAGGCGAGCAGTACGTC.

Only a few counts were recorded for this clonotype. The chain couples TRBV12-3 or TRBV12-4 to TRBJ2-1; D gene uncertain. The CDR3 totals 15 residues. Trimming pared 3 bases from V and 0 bases from J, leaving 9 bases between. The CDR3 reads CASSFSESSYNEQFF. The CDR3 DNA sequence: TGTGCCAGCAGTTTCAGTGAAAGCTCCTACAATGAGCAGTTCTTC.

V and J are TRBV12-3 or TRBV12-4 and TRBJ2-3; the D is unclear. The CDR3 is 13 residues long. CDR3 sequence (DNA): TGTGTCTCCGGTTCTGGGAGCACAGATACGCAGTATTTT. Residues: CVSGSGSTDTQYF.

This clonotype was seen only a few times. This chain joins TRBV24-1 and TRBJ2-7; D may be TRBD1 (5 bases). The length of the CDR3 is 16 residues. V dropped 7 bases and J dropped 3 bases, with 21 bases sitting between them. CDR1 is KGHDR, CDR2 SFDVKD, per germline. DNA for the CDR3: TGTGCCACCAGGGACATACAGGCGGATACTTGCTACGAGCAGTACTTC. Protein sequence: CATRDIQADTCYEQYF.

The chain has TRBV10-3 and TRBJ1-6, with a weak D call TRBD1 (5 bases). With 6 bases removed from V and 6 bases from J, the gap between germline ends came to 12 bases. This CDR3 contains 14 residues. Germline-derived CDR1 and CDR2 are ENHRY and SYGVKD. CDR3 residues: CAISPGAFNSPLHF. The CDR3 region has the DNA TGTGCCATCAGCCCCGGGGCCTTTAATTCACCCCTCCACTTT.

This clonotype was counted only a few times. The chain employs TRBV10-3 and TRBJ2-1, with D hard to call. The V and J ends lost 6 bases and 5 bases respectively, with 14 bases between them. The CDR3 is 14 residues long. Germline V CDR1 and CDR2: ENHRY, SYGVKD. Written as DNA, the CDR3 is TGTGCCATCAGAAGGGTGGAAACAGACAATGAGCAGTTCTTC. As protein: CAIRRVETDNEQFF.